A selection of T cell receptor beta chains follows, all from one sample in a study of T-cell memory formation after mild COVID-19. TCRdb ran MiXCR on the 5' RACE reads and lists one entry per CDR3 protein. The data contain around 370,000 distinct CDR3 sequences, 20% to 25% of them singletons. Sequences were obtained from PBMCs or a T cell subset sorted from them (not recorded which). The receptors originated from an adult woman who had mild COVID-19 (a few samples of this study predate the infection). Cell type and time point are not known. The CDR3 runs from the conserved cysteine through the conserved F or W. Fields, in order: J gene, clone size, V gene, D gene, CDR3 DNA, CDR3 protein. D genes are given only for firm matches. Part of the rows lack a size; the others show once, few, many or a class for expanded clones.

j_call: TRBJ2-7; clone_size: many; v_call: TRBV7-9; d_call: NA; cdr3_nt: TGTGCCAGCAGAACGGGCTACGAGCAGTACTTC; cdr3_aa: CASRTGYEQYF
j_call: TRBJ2-7; clone_size: few; v_call: TRBV3-1; d_call: NA; cdr3_nt: TGTGCCAGCAGCCAGGCGTCCTACGAGCAGTACTTC; cdr3_aa: CASSQASYEQYF
j_call: TRBJ2-1; clone_size: few; v_call: TRBV10-3; d_call: TRBD1; cdr3_nt: TGTGCCATCAGTCGGACAGGGGGATATGGCTACAATGAGCAGTTCTTC; cdr3_aa: CAISRTGGYGYNEQFF
j_call: TRBJ2-2; clone_size: once; v_call: TRBV6-1; d_call: NA; cdr3_nt: TGTGCCAGCACCACGGGGAGGGGGCACACCGGGGAGCTGTTTTTT; cdr3_aa: CASTTGRGHTGELFF
j_call: TRBJ1-2; clone_size: NA; v_call: TRBV29-1; d_call: NA; cdr3_nt: TGCAGCGTTGACGATTCTAACTATGGCTACACCTTC; cdr3_aa: CSVDDSNYGYTF
j_call: TRBJ2-5; clone_size: NA; v_call: TRBV20-1; d_call: NA; cdr3_nt: TGCAGTGCTAGGGCACTACGGGGGCCCTCGCAAGAGACCCAGTACTTC; cdr3_aa: CSARALRGPSQETQYF
j_call: TRBJ2-3; clone_size: NA; v_call: TRBV27; d_call: TRBD1; cdr3_nt: TGTGCCAGCAGTACCGACAGGGCTAGCACAGATACGCAGTATTTT; cdr3_aa: CASSTDRASTDTQYF
j_call: TRBJ1-2; clone_size: NA; v_call: TRBV7-9; d_call: NA; cdr3_nt: TGTGCCAGCGGTGGCTATGGCTACACCTTC; cdr3_aa: CASGGYGYTF
j_call: TRBJ2-6; clone_size: NA; v_call: TRBV9; d_call: TRBD1; cdr3_nt: TGTGCCAGCAGCGTCAGACCGGGACAGGGGGCGCCGGCTGGGGCCAACGTCCTGACTTTC; cdr3_aa: CASSVRPGQGAPAGANVLTF
j_call: TRBJ2-7; clone_size: NA; v_call: TRBV5-1; d_call: NA; cdr3_nt: TGCGCCAGCAGCTTGGGGTCGGTATTGGGCACGGCCCCGGAGGAGCAGTACTTC; cdr3_aa: CASSLGSVLGTAPEEQYF
j_call: TRBJ2-5; clone_size: NA; v_call: TRBV3-1; d_call: NA; cdr3_nt: TGTGCCAGCAGCCAAGTAGGCGTAAGCGCCGAGACCCAGTACTTC; cdr3_aa: CASSQVGVSAETQYF
j_call: TRBJ2-7; clone_size: NA; v_call: TRBV7-9; d_call: TRBD1; cdr3_nt: TGTGCCAGCAGCTTCCCTCCGGTCAGGGGGCTGTACGAGCAGTACTTC; cdr3_aa: CASSFPPVRGLYEQYF
j_call: TRBJ2-5; clone_size: NA; v_call: TRBV5-1; d_call: NA; cdr3_nt: TGCGCCAGCCGGAACCCAGGACGTACGGAGACCCAGTACTTC; cdr3_aa: CASRNPGRTETQYF
j_call: TRBJ2-1; clone_size: few; v_call: TRBV5-1; d_call: TRBD2; cdr3_nt: TGCGCCAGCAGCTTGGGACTAGCGCGGAACAATGAGCAGTTCTTC; cdr3_aa: CASSLGLARNNEQFF
j_call: TRBJ2-2; clone_size: NA; v_call: TRBV7-9; d_call: NA; cdr3_nt: TGTGCCAGCAGCCCCCCTGTCAGGGCCGGGGAGCTGTTTTTT; cdr3_aa: CASSPPVRAGELFF
j_call: TRBJ2-1; clone_size: many; v_call: TRBV29-1; d_call: TRBD2; cdr3_nt: TGCAGCGTTGATGGGACATCTGGACTAGCGGGAGGTTCCTACAATGAGCAGTTCTTC; cdr3_aa: CSVDGTSGLAGGSYNEQFF
j_call: TRBJ2-2; clone_size: many; v_call: TRBV27; d_call: NA; cdr3_nt: TGTGCCAGCAGTCCAAGGAGCGTGGCCACCGGGGAGCTGTTTTTT; cdr3_aa: CASSPRSVATGELFF
j_call: TRBJ2-7; clone_size: NA; v_call: TRBV27; d_call: NA; cdr3_nt: TGTGCCAGCAGTTTCGGACAGATGGGCTACGAGCAGTACTTC; cdr3_aa: CASSFGQMGYEQYF
j_call: TRBJ1-3; clone_size: NA; v_call: TRBV5-1; d_call: TRBD1; cdr3_nt: TGCGCCAGCACCATGAGCGGACAGGGCAACGGAAACACCATATATTTT; cdr3_aa: CASTMSGQGNGNTIYF
j_call: TRBJ2-7; clone_size: few; v_call: TRBV6-2/TRBV6-3; d_call: NA; cdr3_nt: TGTGCCAGCAGTTACTCGCGGGGAAACTACGAGCAGTACTTC; cdr3_aa: CASSYSRGNYEQYF
j_call: TRBJ2-1; clone_size: many; v_call: TRBV29-1; d_call: TRBD1; cdr3_nt: TGCAGCGTTGAAGACCAGGGGGGACAGGCTTACAATGAGCAGTTCTTC; cdr3_aa: CSVEDQGGQAYNEQFF
j_call: TRBJ1-2; clone_size: few; v_call: TRBV15; d_call: NA; cdr3_nt: TGTGCCACCAGCAGAGAAGGGCCGGGGAAGGGCTACACCTTC; cdr3_aa: CATSREGPGKGYTF
j_call: TRBJ2-5; clone_size: few; v_call: TRBV7-8; d_call: NA; cdr3_nt: TGTGCCAGCAGACTTTTGACAGCCGAAGAGACCCAGTACTTC; cdr3_aa: CASRLLTAEETQYF
j_call: TRBJ1-2; clone_size: few; v_call: TRBV20-1; d_call: NA; cdr3_nt: TGCAGTGCTAGACCCGATAACTATGGCTACACCTTC; cdr3_aa: CSARPDNYGYTF
j_call: TRBJ2-7; clone_size: NA; v_call: TRBV20-1; d_call: NA; cdr3_nt: TGCAGTGCTAGGGACTTCCCGAGCTCCTACGAGCAGTACTTC; cdr3_aa: CSARDFPSSYEQYF
j_call: TRBJ2-1; clone_size: NA; v_call: TRBV9; d_call: NA; cdr3_nt: TGTGCCAGCAGCGTTACCTCGGGACTGCCTACGTTCTTC; cdr3_aa: CASSVTSGLPTFF
j_call: TRBJ2-2; clone_size: NA; v_call: TRBV27; d_call: NA; cdr3_nt: TGTGCCAGCAGTTTTACAGGGAACGGGGAGCTGTTTTTT; cdr3_aa: CASSFTGNGELFF
j_call: TRBJ2-7; clone_size: few; v_call: TRBV18; d_call: NA; cdr3_nt: TGTGCCAGCTCACCCCGGGACGAGCAGTACTTC; cdr3_aa: CASSPRDEQYF
j_call: TRBJ1-2; clone_size: NA; v_call: TRBV13; d_call: NA; cdr3_nt: TGTGCCAGCAGCTCGGTTCACCGCGATAACTATGGCTACACCTTC; cdr3_aa: CASSSVHRDNYGYTF
j_call: TRBJ1-1; clone_size: many; v_call: TRBV7-9; d_call: NA; cdr3_nt: TGTGCCAGCACCGAAGTCGGGGGAGCCACTGAAGCTTTCTTT; cdr3_aa: CASTEVGGATEAFF
j_call: TRBJ2-3; clone_size: NA; v_call: TRBV20-1; d_call: NA; cdr3_nt: TGCAGTGCTAGAGATATAGCCAGGGCCTTTAGCACAGATACGCAGTATTTT; cdr3_aa: CSARDIARAFSTDTQYF
j_call: TRBJ2-1; clone_size: NA; v_call: TRBV20-1; d_call: NA; cdr3_nt: TGCAGTGCTAGAAGGGCAGAGAAGGGTCTTTATCAATTGCATGAGCAGTTCTTC; cdr3_aa: CSARRAEKGLYQLHEQFF
j_call: TRBJ2-7; clone_size: NA; v_call: TRBV6-1; d_call: NA; cdr3_nt: TGTGCCAGCGGGAGGACCGCCGAGCAGTACTTC; cdr3_aa: CASGRTAEQYF
j_call: TRBJ1-6; clone_size: NA; v_call: TRBV6-5; d_call: TRBD1; cdr3_nt: TGTGCCAGCAACCAGAGACAGGGGAGTTCACCCCTCCACTTT; cdr3_aa: CASNQRQGSSPLHF